This is a list of T cell receptor beta chains from one sample in a study of monozygotic twins with inflammatory bowel disease. TCRdb reanalyzed the 5' RACE reads, giving one entry per CDR3 protein sequence and no DNA. This sample's table reports around 370,000 distinct CDR3 sequences. Sample: blood. All receptors derive from a human donor with ulcerative colitis or Crohn's disease, or a healthy co-twin of an affected twin (not recorded which). Both conserved end residues are part of each CDR3.

TRBJ2-1	TRBV20-1	CSAFPSRTSPYNEQFF
TRBJ2-1	TRBV3-1	CASSQTAGENEQFF
TRBJ1-6	TRBV12-3/TRBV12-4	CASSPGFPTPLHF
TRBJ1-1	TRBV4-2	CASSQVGAGRGTEAFF
TRBJ1-5	TRBV30	CAWSGVEGQPQHF
TRBJ2-3	TRBV20-1	CSATGQDTDTQYF
TRBJ2-3	TRBV4-3	CASSSRRSLTDTQYF
TRBJ2-7	TRBV14	CASSQVRPGNVEQYF
TRBJ2-1	TRBV19	CASRLAGGNEQFF
TRBJ1-6	TRBV19	CASTMGDQGNSPLHF
TRBJ1-6	TRBV7-6	CASSLVRDGSPLHF
TRBJ2-7	TRBV20-1	CSARVGGSTTYEQYF
TRBJ2-3	TRBV5-5	CASSSLTRSPADTQYF
TRBJ1-2	TRBV20-1	CSARDQLNTGYTF
TRBJ2-3	TRBV4-3	CASSLEIAGGIADTQYF
TRBJ2-7	TRBV20-1	CSARTSGGVGEQYF
TRBJ1-1	TRBV9	CASSGDIWNTEAFF
TRBJ1-2	TRBV28	CASSSSTGTGRHYGYTF
TRBJ1-5	TRBV24-1	CATSDPRTVRQPQHF
TRBJ1-6	TRBV3-1	CASSPRGRPYNSPLHF
TRBJ2-7	TRBV18	CASSPRQGLTYEQYF
TRBJ2-5	TRBV5-1	CASSSGQGFGETQYF
TRBJ1-6	TRBV20-1	CSAHRRTGSSYNSPLHF
TRBJ2-5	TRBV6-2/TRBV6-3	CASSYIGTGETQYF
TRBJ2-4	TRBV3-1	CASSQGGQGSVAKNIQYF
TRBJ1-1	TRBV18	CASSEMGTEAFF
TRBJ2-2	TRBV12-3/TRBV12-4	CASSLEREGGSLSTGELFF
TRBJ2-4	TRBV5-1	CASSTGTGGLKNIQYF
TRBJ2-7	TRBV5-1	CASSSNYEQYF
TRBJ2-5	TRBV4-3	CASSHENFRPPAYF
TRBJ2-1	TRBV7-2	CASSLGEYNEQFF
TRBJ1-2	TRBV12-3/TRBV12-4	CASSLMLESNYGYTF
TRBJ1-2	TRBV6-1	CASSETGKDGYTF
TRBJ1-1	TRBV29-1	CSARSGTPNTEAFF
TRBJ1-1	TRBV5-1	CASSLIGNEAFF
TRBJ1-2	TRBV12-3/TRBV12-4	CASSLGPGGYGYTF
TRBJ2-4	TRBV7-9	CASSLLETVAIQYF
TRBJ1-1	TRBV14	CASREQENTEAFF
TRBJ2-3	TRBV12-3/TRBV12-4	CASSPILAGDLSTDTQYF
TRBJ2-1	TRBV5-1	CASSLGGQGGYNEQFF
TRBJ2-2	TRBV29-1	CSVEREWNTGELFF
TRBJ1-6	TRBV28	CASSWAGGGGGNSPLHF
TRBJ2-5	TRBV12-3/TRBV12-4	CASSPSDREGQETQYF
TRBJ2-7	TRBV20-1	CSARTAVLLSYEQYF
TRBJ2-7	TRBV7-8	CASSLDPSLNSYEQYF
TRBJ2-2	TRBV13	CASSSLAGPNTGELFF
TRBJ1-2	TRBV20-1	CSAPNRGGSNYGYTF
TRBJ1-2	TRBV4-1	CASSQGRTGWNYGYTF
TRBJ2-5	TRBV12-3/TRBV12-4	CASSALAGNQETQYF
TRBJ2-7	TRBV20-1	CSARGQVRDEQYF
TRBJ2-7	TRBV12-3/TRBV12-4	CASSAGTRSEQYF
TRBJ1-1	TRBV6-5	CASSYSGLTEAFF
TRBJ1-5	TRBV5-1	CASSLGDRASGPQHF
TRBJ2-2	TRBV5-1	CASSSDRGHPGELFF
TRBJ2-7	TRBV20-1	CSASVNKGFPHYEQYF
TRBJ2-3	TRBV12-3/TRBV12-4	CASSLYRSSTDTQYF
TRBJ2-7	TRBV2	CASSDLGTGVGEQYF
TRBJ2-7	TRBV11-2	CASSLEGRDRGHEQYF